This entry describes one T cell receptor beta chain. Only a few counts were recorded for this clone. What antigen it recognizes has not been identified. The record has no base qualities; no much larger clone is one base away. This record comes from a study of blood T cell repertoires in COVID-19 (dated by TCRdb to about 2020). Regarding the research as a whole: Samples covering the acute and convalescent phases of COVID-19 were provided by collaborators in the United States, Italy and Spain. The material from the prospective study consisted of cDNA or gDNA derived from T cells, B-cell-depleted T cells, or PBMCs. The dataset comprised deeply sampled blood TCRbeta repertoires from subjects exposed to, actively infected with, or recovered from COVID-19. The repertoires were made available in a free public database intended to serve as a resource for research on the immune response to SARS-CoV-2. The samples were drawn from the first 160 participants of the ongoing ImmuneRACE study and from 1,254 subjects provided by 6 global collaborators. A de-identified subject ID, COVID-19 status, age in years and sex were almost always included in the sample metadata. Where available, HLA class I and class II types were obtained from metadata supplied by the sample provider rather than from assay-based typing. Study-wide conclusions, independent of this receptor: The amount of clinical and demographic metadata varied by source and participant and was provided uncurated.

TCRbeta CDR3 regions were amplified from genomic DNA by means of the immunoSEQ Assay, a bias-controlled multiplex PCR. The authors' analysis ran thus. Nucleated cell counts per sample were estimated from amplification of reference gene primers within the assay. Sequence reads were collapsed and filtered to measure the absolute abundance of every unique TCRbeta CDR3 rearrangement. For each sample, productive Simpson clonality was calculated as the square root of Simpson's diversity index over productive rearrangements. Sourced from immuneACCESS, this table was stored by TCRdb with only in-frame sequences that have V and J called. A share of the clones is absent; for the studies checked, an unresolved V gene accounts for under half, and the remainder has no known explanation. Clone size and the V and J calls come from that table; the DNA yielded D and trimming. The sample table contains some 140,000 clones; only one count was recorded for around 76% of them. Together, the top ten hold approximately 14% of the sample.

The collaborating institutions used their own protocols to collect whole blood in K2EDTA tubes. For TCRbeta analysis, collaborators shipped samples in one of three forms: frozen whole blood, isolated PBMCs, or DNA extracted from either of those sample types. V drops 5 bases and J drops 0 bases, leaving 8 bases in between. The CDR3 runs 14 residues from the cysteine to the phenylalanine. Only CDR3 DNA remains: 42 bases, in frame from the first base. The germline V gene supplies CDR1 SGHNT and CDR2 YENEEA. Sequencing used peripheral blood. This clonotype was obtained from an older man with acute or convalescent COVID-19. Recombination joined TRBV11-3 with TRBJ1-3; confidence is insufficient to name the D gene. The CDR3 protein sequence reads: CASSGAASGNTIYF. Read as DNA, the sequence is TGTGCCAGCAGCGGCGCGGCCTCTGGAAACACCATATATTTT.